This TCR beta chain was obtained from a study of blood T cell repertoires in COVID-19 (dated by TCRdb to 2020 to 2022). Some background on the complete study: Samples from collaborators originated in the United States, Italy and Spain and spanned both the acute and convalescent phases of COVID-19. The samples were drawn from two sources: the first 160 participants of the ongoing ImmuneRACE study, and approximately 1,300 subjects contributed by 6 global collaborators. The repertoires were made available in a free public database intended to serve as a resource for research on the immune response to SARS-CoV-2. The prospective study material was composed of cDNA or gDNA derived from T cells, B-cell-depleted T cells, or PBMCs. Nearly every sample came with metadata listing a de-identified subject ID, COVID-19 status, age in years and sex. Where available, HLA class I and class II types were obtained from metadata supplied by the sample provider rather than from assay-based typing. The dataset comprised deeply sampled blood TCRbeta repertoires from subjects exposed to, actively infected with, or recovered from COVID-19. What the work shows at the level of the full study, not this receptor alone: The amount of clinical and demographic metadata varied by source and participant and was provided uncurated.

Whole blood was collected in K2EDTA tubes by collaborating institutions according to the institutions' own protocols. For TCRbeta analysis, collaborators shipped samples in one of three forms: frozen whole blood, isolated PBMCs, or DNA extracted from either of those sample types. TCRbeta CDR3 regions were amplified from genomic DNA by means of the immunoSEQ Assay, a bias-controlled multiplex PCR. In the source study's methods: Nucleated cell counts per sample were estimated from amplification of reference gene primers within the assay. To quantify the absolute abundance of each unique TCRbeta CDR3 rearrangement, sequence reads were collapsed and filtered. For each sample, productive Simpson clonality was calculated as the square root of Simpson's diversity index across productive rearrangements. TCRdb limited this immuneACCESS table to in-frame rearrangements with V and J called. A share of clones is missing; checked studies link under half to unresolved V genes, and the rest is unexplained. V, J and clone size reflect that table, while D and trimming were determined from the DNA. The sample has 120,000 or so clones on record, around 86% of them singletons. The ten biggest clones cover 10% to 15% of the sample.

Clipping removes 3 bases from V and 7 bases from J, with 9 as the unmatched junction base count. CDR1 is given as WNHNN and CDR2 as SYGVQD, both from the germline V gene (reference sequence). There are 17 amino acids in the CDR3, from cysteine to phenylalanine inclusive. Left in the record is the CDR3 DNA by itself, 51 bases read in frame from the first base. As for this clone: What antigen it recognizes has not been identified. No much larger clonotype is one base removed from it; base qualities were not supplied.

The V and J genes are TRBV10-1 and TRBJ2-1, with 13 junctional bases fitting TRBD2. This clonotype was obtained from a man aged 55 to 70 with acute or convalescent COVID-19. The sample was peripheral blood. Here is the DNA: TGCGCCAGCAGTGACCACTTACTAGCGGGAGGGCCGAATGAGCAGTTCTTC. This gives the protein CASSDHLLAGGPNEQFF.